These 2 T cell receptor beta chains came from one sample sequenced in a study of PD-1 blockade in classical Hodgkin lymphoma. Profiled with immunoSEQ multiplex PCR; TCRdb holds only in-frame clones, not every one. Here the sample spans around 19,000 clones, 73% being singletons. Every one of the patients relapsed after autologous stem cell transplantation (brentuximab vedotin exposure was variable). Sample: peripheral blood mononuclear cells (PBMCs), taken before the second cycle of nivolumab. These receptors came from a human donor with classical Hodgkin lymphoma.

The chain is built from TRBV27 and TRBJ2-1; no reliable D call. This CDR3 is 11 amino acids long. CDR1 MNHEY and CDR2 SMNVEV come from the germline V gene (reference sequence). V lost 7 bases and J 4 bases, leaving 5 bases between the germline ends. CDR3 coding DNA: TGTGCCAGCAAATCTTACAATGAGCAGTTCTTC. As protein: CASKSYNEQFF.

The rearrangement uses TRBV27 and TRBJ2-3, with 10 bases aligning to TRBD2. With V trimmed by 8 bases and J by 6 bases, 14 bases remained unmatched. CDR1 MNHEY and CDR2 SMNVEV come from the germline V gene (reference sequence). The CDR3 contains 16 residues. This CDR3 is CASSVRVAGGLDTQYF. The CDR3 bases are TGTGCCAGCTCCGTACGGGTAGCGGGAGGTCTTGATACGCAGTATTTT.